Listed below are T cell receptor beta chains from one sample, sequenced in a study of blood T cell repertoires in COVID-19. Only in-frame clones appear in the TCRdb table, and some are missing; sequencing was by immunoSEQ multiplex PCR. The table has 200,000 to 300,000 clones, about 86% seen once; the top ten hold approximately 3%. Specimen: peripheral blood. Source of these receptors: a woman aged 25 to 39 who had recovered from COVID-19. Both conserved end residues are part of each CDR3.

j_gene,v_gene,len,CDR3aa
TRBJ2-3,TRBV2,14,CASSGQGWTDTQYF
TRBJ1-2,TRBV9,11,CASMQNYGYTF
TRBJ1-3,TRBV29-1,13,CSVEGQNGNTIYF
TRBJ1-3,TRBV19,13,CASSTSDRNTIYF
TRBJ2-2,TRBV5-1,18,CASSLSLPGQGNTGELFF
TRBJ1-3,TRBV25-1,14,CASRDRGTGNTIYF
TRBJ2-5,TRBV11-2,16,CASSSSRLLGEETQYF
TRBJ1-3,TRBV11-2,15,CASSLGPSSGNTIYF
TRBJ2-7,TRBV5-4,18,CASGLKGLAGGPSYEQYF
TRBJ2-5,TRBV4-3,17,CASSKGLAVGSGETQYF
TRBJ1-2,TRBV6-5,13,CASSQQGIGGYTF
TRBJ2-5,TRBV5-4,14,CASSAGQEGETQYF
TRBJ1-5,TRBV6-5,15,CASSLNTPGNQPQHF
TRBJ1-2,TRBV27,18,CASSSLQTGAPANYGYTF
TRBJ2-7,TRBV11-1,14,CASSFGGFSYEQYF
TRBJ2-2,TRBV5-1,17,CASSWDPGTTNTGELFF
TRBJ2-3,TRBV15,16,CATSRDQTGVTDTQYF
TRBJ1-3,TRBV7-2,16,CASSYSQGAGGNTIYF
TRBJ1-1,TRBV4-1,13,CASSLPSGLEAFF
TRBJ2-1,TRBV5-4,17,CASSLGDLGGRVNEQFF
TRBJ2-7,TRBV6-6,15,CASRETGFSSYEQYF
TRBJ1-1,TRBV5-1,14,CASSLKGGNTEAFF
TRBJ1-6,TRBV2,14,CASRTRDRNSPLHF
TRBJ2-7,TRBV5-4,16,CASSLPPGLAVYEQYF
TRBJ2-3,TRBV7-8,16,CASSISLAEVTDTQYF
TRBJ2-1,TRBV7-3,15,CASSFSGGTYNEQFF
TRBJ1-3,TRBV2,13,CASSGEPGNTIYF
TRBJ2-7,TRBV18,14,CASSPRRDSYEQYF
TRBJ2-3,TRBV5-1,16,CASSLVGQGTGDTQYF
TRBJ2-5,TRBV18,15,CASSPSGGRQETQYF
TRBJ1-1,TRBV19,15,CASTQIGGGWAEAFF
TRBJ2-1,TRBV7-8,18,CASSLEGTAGGPYNEQFF
TRBJ2-7,TRBV10-3,15,CAISESNPPGYEQYF
TRBJ2-3,TRBV27,15,CASRPPGLFTDTQYF
TRBJ2-2,TRBV19,16,CASSIGLALNTGELFF
TRBJ1-1,TRBV18,13,CASSPRQGTEAFF
TRBJ2-1,TRBV5-6,13,CASTSGPNNEQFF
TRBJ1-2,TRBV5-1,16,CASSLRTRGRDDGYTF
TRBJ1-5,TRBV19,16,CASSIDRSGKNQPQHF
TRBJ1-2,TRBV5-1,15,CASSVYRGQSYGYTF
TRBJ1-1,TRBV19,15,CASSKQGQGNTEAFF
TRBJ1-1,TRBV7-9,8,CAGTEAFF
TRBJ1-1,TRBV19,15,CASSIVGTGETEAFF
TRBJ2-5,TRBV9,15,CASSEGGEGRATQYF
TRBJ2-3,TRBV18,18,CASSPFSSGGRGTDTQYF
TRBJ1-1,TRBV6-6,14,CASSWTTGGGEAFF